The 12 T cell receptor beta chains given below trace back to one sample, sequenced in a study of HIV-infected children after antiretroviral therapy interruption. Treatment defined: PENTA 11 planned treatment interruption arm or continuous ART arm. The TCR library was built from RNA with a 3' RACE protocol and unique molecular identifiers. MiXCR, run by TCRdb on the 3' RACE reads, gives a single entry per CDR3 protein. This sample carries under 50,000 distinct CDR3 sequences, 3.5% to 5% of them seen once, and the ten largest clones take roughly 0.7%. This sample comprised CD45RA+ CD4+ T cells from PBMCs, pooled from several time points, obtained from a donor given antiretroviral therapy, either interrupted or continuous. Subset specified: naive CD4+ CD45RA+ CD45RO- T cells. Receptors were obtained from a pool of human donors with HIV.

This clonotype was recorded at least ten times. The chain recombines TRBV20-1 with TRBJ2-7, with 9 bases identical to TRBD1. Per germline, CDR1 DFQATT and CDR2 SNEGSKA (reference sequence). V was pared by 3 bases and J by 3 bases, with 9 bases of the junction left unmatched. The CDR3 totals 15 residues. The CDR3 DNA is TGCAGTGCTAGGGGACCGGACAGGGGAGGCTACGAGCAGTACTTC. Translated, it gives CSARGPDRGGYEQYF.

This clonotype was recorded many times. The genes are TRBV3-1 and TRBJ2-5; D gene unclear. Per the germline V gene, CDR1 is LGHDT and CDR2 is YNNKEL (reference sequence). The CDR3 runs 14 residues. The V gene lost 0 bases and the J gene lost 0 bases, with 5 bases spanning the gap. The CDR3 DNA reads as TGTGCCAGCAGCCAAGAAGCAGACCAAGAGACCCAGTACTTC. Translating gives CASSQEADQETQYF.

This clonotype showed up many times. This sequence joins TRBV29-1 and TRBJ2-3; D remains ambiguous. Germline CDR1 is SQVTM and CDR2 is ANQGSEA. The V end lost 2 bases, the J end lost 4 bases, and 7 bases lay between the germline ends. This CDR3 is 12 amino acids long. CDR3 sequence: CSVERQPDTQYF. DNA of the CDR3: TGCAGCGTTGAAAGACAACCAGATACGCAGTATTTT.

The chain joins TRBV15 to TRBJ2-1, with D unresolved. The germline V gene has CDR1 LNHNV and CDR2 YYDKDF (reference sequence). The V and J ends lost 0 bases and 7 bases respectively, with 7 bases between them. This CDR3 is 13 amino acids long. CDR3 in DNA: TGTGCCACCAGCAGAGATCTGGATAATGAGCAGTTCTTC. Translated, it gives CATSRDLDNEQFF.

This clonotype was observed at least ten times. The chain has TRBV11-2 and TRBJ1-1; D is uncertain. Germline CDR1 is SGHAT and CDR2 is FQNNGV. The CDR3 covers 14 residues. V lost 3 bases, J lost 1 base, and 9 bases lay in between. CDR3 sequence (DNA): TGTGCCAGCAGCTTTTCCCCGGGGAACACTGAAGCTTTCTTT. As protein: CASSFSPGNTEAFF. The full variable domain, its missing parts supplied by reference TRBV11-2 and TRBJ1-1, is EAGVAQSPRYKIIEKRQSVAFWCNPISGHATLYWYQQILGQGPKLLIQFQNNGVVDDSQLPKDRFSAERLKGVDSTLKIQPAKLEDSAVYLCASSFSPGNTEAFFGQGTRLTVV.

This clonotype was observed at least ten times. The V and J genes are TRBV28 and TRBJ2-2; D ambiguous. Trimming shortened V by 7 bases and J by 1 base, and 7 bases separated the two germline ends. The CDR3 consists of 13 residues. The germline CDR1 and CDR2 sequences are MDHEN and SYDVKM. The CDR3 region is CASTSGNTGELFF. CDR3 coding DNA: TGTGCCAGCACTTCAGGGAACACCGGGGAGCTGTTTTTT.

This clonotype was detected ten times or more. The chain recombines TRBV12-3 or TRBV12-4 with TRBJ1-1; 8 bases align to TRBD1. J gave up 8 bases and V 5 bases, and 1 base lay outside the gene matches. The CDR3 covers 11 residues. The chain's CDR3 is CASSPGGEAFF. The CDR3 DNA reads TGTGCCAGCAGTCCAGGGGGCGAAGCTTTCTTT.

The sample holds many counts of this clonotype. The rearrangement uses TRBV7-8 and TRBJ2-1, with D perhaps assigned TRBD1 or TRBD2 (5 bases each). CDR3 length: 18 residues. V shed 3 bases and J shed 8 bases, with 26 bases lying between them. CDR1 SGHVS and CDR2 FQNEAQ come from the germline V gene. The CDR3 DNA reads TGTGCCAGCAGCTTCCCCGCGGTGGGGCTTCGGGGTACCCATGAGCAGTTCTTC. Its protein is CASSFPAVGLRGTHEQFF.

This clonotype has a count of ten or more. CDR3: CASSERLATEAFF. The CDR3, as DNA: TGTGCCAGCAGTGAGAGGCTTGCCACTGAAGCTTTCTTT. This rearrangement joins TRBV25-1 to TRBJ1-1; D uncertain. The CDR3 has 13 residues. V was pared by 3 bases and J by 4 bases, with 9 bases between. The germline V gene encodes CDR1 MGHDK and CDR2 SYGVNS.

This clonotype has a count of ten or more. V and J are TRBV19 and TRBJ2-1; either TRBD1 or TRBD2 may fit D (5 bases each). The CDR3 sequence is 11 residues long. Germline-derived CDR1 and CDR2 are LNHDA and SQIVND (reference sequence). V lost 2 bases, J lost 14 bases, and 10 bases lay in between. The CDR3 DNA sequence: TGTGCCAGTAGTATATTGGGACGGGAGTTCTTC. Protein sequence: CASSILGREFF. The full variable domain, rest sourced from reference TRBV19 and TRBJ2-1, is DGGITQSPKYLFRKEGQNVTLSCEQNLNHDAMYWYRQDPGQGLRLIYYSQIVNDFQKGDIAEGYSVSREKKESFPLTVTSAQKNPTAFYLCASSILGREFFGPGTRLTVL.

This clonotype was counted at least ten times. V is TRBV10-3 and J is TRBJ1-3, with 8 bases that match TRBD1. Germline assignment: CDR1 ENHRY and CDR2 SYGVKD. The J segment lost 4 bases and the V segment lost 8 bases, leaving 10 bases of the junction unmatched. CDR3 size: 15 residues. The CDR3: CAIEGQVSSGNTIYF. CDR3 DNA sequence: TGTGCCATCGAGGGACAGGTTTCTTCAGGAAACACCATATATTTT.

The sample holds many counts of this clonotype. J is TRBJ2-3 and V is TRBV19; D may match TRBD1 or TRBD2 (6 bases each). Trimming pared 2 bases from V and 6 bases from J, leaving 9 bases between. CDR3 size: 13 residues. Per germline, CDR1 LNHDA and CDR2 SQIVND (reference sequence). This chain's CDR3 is CASSITGADTQYF. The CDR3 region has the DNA TGTGCCAGTAGTATAACGGGGGCTGATACGCAGTATTTT.